This T cell receptor (beta chain) is from a study of cytomegalovirus exposure and HLA in healthy donors. Background on the study: About 180 million T cells yielded more than 95 million unique TCR beta sequences, as an earlier analysis found.

Overall study findings and caveats: Versus the roughly 690-donor mean, an Asian-associated ancestry cluster reportedly showed fewer N-insertions in a later analysis. TCR beta sequences numbering roughly 16,000 were associated with HLA alleles at 0.05 false discovery rate in a later analysis.

Primers: 60 Vbeta forward and 13 Jbeta reverse. Generated by immunoSEQ multiplex PCR, the TCRdb table keeps only in-frame clones and is missing some. The sample records 150,000 to 200,000 clones, over 60% being singletons. For this clone: The target antigen is unknown. Mismatch with germline at one junction end may stem from a read error.

This CDR3 comprises 14 residues. Germline-derived CDR1 and CDR2 are SGHKS and YYEKEE (reference sequence). This receptor was identified in a woman aged 40 to 55 in good health and CMV-seronegative. The sample taken for sequencing was PBMCs. The chain has TRBV5-5 and TRBJ1-1, with D perhaps matching TRBD1 (5 bases). CDR3 DNA sequence: TGTGCCAGCAGCTTCTGGGCAGGGAACCCTGAAGCTTTCTTT. Encoded protein: CASSFWAGNPEAFF.